This T cell receptor beta chain originates from a study of cytomegalovirus exposure and HLA in healthy donors. Per the germline V gene, CDR1 is KGHSH and CDR2 is LQKENI. V was shortened by 5 bases and J by 5 bases, with 16 bases between the two germline ends. The CDR3 extends over 16 amino acids. PCR used 60 Vbeta primers and 13 Jbeta primers. Sequencing used immunoSEQ multiplex PCR; TCRdb keeps in-frame clones, though not all of them. The table shows around 200,000 clones, with around 78% occurring only once. J is TRBJ1-6 and V is TRBV18; D is undetermined. The sample comprised PBMCs. The receptor's source is a woman younger than 45 in good health and CMV-seropositive. The CDR3 sequence is CASSARRGGHNSPLHF. The CDR3 coding sequence is TGTGCCAGCTCAGCCAGGCGGGGAGGCCATAATTCACCCCTCCACTTT.